The clone carrying this T cell receptor (beta chain) appeared many times. The data are from a study of regulatory T cells in long-lasting Graves disease. Study details: Persistent cases were those of Graves' disease that involved over 5 years of antithyroid drugs with positive TSH receptor antibodies.

With iRepertoire HTBI primers and Arm-PCR of CDR3 regions, TCR beta libraries were built. TCRdb redid the calling of the multiplex PCR reads with MiXCR, one entry per CDR3 protein. Found here are 400,000 to 450,000 distinct CDR3 sequences, about a quarter of them singletons; the top ten hold approximately 26%. There are 16 residues in the CDR3. CDR1 is MNHNS, CDR2 SASEGT, per germline. Unmatched junction bases numbered 7, after V lost 1 base and J lost 7 bases. Time point reported: persistent/refractory GD, antithyroid drugs over 5 years with positive TRAb. From RNA extracted from PBMCs, the TCR library was made. American Thyroid Association guidelines defined how Graves' disease was diagnosed.

This specimen consisted of peripheral blood mononuclear cells (PBMCs), obtained when the disease was refractory, from a patient treated with antithyroid drugs. The clonotype was recovered from a female donor with Graves disease. The chain recombines TRBV6-1 with TRBJ1-6, with 7 bases fitting TRBD1. The CDR3 DNA reads TGTGCCAGCAGTGAAGTAGAACAGGGGAGGAATTCACCCCTCCACTTT. It is translated as CASSEVEQGRNSPLHF.